This T cell receptor beta chain was sequenced for a study of cytomegalovirus exposure and HLA in healthy donors. Data came from immunoSEQ multiplex PCR; TCRdb stores just in-frame clones and leaves some out. The table shows some 69,000 clones, with roughly 97% occurring only once. This CDR3 spans 12 amino acids. Trimming removed 4 bases at V and 4 bases at J, with 5 bases between. CDR1 and CDR2 (germline): SEHNR, FQNEAQ (reference sequence). This clonotype originated in a young man in good health and CMV-seronegative. This chain joins TRBV7-9 and TRBJ2-1; tentative D call: TRBD2 (5 bases). The sample comprised PBMCs. The CDR3 spells CASSWTYNEQFF. The CDR3 nucleotides are TGTGCCAGCAGCTGGACTTACAATGAGCAGTTCTTC.